This TCR beta chain comes out of a study of blood T cell repertoires in COVID-19. Overall study context: Samples representing acute and convalescent COVID-19 were sourced from the United States, Italy and Spain. Sources were T cells, B-cell-depleted T cells, or PBMCs; the material itself was cDNA or gDNA.

As originally analysed: For nucleated cells, counts were estimated from reference gene primer amplification. The assay was immunoSEQ multiplex PCR, and TCRdb's table has in-frame clones only and misses some. V and J calls and clone size are those listed in that table; D and trimming were worked out from the DNA. The table records roughly 260,000 clones, 75% to 90% of them present only once. Germline lookup yields CDR1 MNHEY and CDR2 SMNVEV (reference sequence). The CDR3 spans 15 residues. Trimming shortened V by 3 bases and J by 2 bases, and 13 bases separated the two germline ends. The source material was peripheral blood. The sequence came from a woman between 50 and 59 years old who had recovered from COVID-19. The chain links TRBV27 to TRBJ1-2; possible D gene TRBD1, 5 bases. The CDR3 region has the DNA TGTGCCAGCAGTTTTTACCACGGGGGAAACTATGGCTACACCTTC. Translated, it gives CASSFYHGGNYGYTF.